This section outlines one T cell receptor (beta chain) sequence together with its context. The antigen is undetermined. This CDR3 is built from 11 residues. Trimming removed 5 bases at V and 5 bases at J, with 6 bases between. Germline V gene data show CDR1 as LNHDA and CDR2 as SQIVND (reference sequence). The data were obtained in a study of T cell responses to AZD1222 COVID-19 vaccine. Study summary: Second-dose groups at about 4 or about 12 weeks were pooled.

Study-wide findings and caveats: Spike was spanned by vaccine-associated CD4 TCRs, which were dominant at 160-218 and 743-854. Possibly, clonal diversity was underestimated; donors were largely white British and included more females.

Libraries were prepared by immunoSEQ multiplex PCR; TCRdb keeps only in-frame clonotypes and omits some of them. Found here are more than 85,000 clones, 82% of them singletons; the top ten hold approximately 5%. The chain is built from TRBV19 and TRBJ1-1; D uncertain. Sequences were derived from peripheral blood, sampled on day 0 of AZD1222 vaccination. The receptor's source is an adult in good health. CDR3 nucleotide sequence: TGTGCCAGTAGTGGATGGACTGAAGCTTTCTTT. Translating it yields CASSGWTEAFF.